A selection of T cell receptor beta chains follows, all from one sample in a study of monozygotic twins with inflammatory bowel disease. TCRdb re-called the 5' RACE reads, yielding one record per CDR3 amino acid sequence without DNA. This listing includes approximately 160,000 distinct CDR3 sequences. Sequenced material: blood. Receptors were obtained from a human donor with ulcerative colitis or Crohn's disease, or a healthy co-twin of an affected twin (not recorded which). Both conserved end residues are part of each CDR3. The order of the fields is J gene, V gene, CDR3 protein.

>TRBJ2-1|TRBV14
CASSQDWGGSYNEQFF
>TRBJ1-4|TRBV25-1
CANSEYTGSSEKLFF
>TRBJ1-4|TRBV5-4
CASSLWGQSNEKLFF
>TRBJ2-7|TRBV12-3/TRBV12-4
CASSFLAGHEQYF
>TRBJ2-7|TRBV11-2
CASSLMGGGATYEQYF
>TRBJ2-1|TRBV10-3
CAIRGGTGKGNEQFF
>TRBJ2-3|TRBV5-1
CASSLVGAGVTDTQYF
>TRBJ1-6|TRBV7-9
CASSRGVTSNSPLHF
>TRBJ1-1|TRBV6-4
CVSSAGLNTEAFF
>TRBJ1-4|TRBV18
CASSQTGTGDEKLFF
>TRBJ2-3|TRBV29-1
CSVREEDTQYF
>TRBJ2-5|TRBV28
CASRGPPQETQYF
>TRBJ2-7|TRBV5-1
CASSLRPYEQYF
>TRBJ1-5|TRBV7-2
CASSFVQGADQPQHF
>TRBJ2-5|TRBV24-1
CATQDRNQETQYF
>TRBJ2-7|TRBV20-1
CSAHPLGTSASLDEQYF
>TRBJ2-1|TRBV18
CASSLGIAGVVGDEQFF
>TRBJ2-3|TRBV27
CASSFLTSGRASTDTQYF
>TRBJ2-7|TRBV7-9
CASTLTQVSSEQYF
>TRBJ2-7|TRBV12-3/TRBV12-4
CASSPERAPYEQYF
>TRBJ2-2|TRBV7-3
CASSFFTNTGELFF
>TRBJ2-1|TRBV20-1
CSARLRDKLYNEQFF
>TRBJ2-3|TRBV7-9
CASNPRWSTDTQYF
>TRBJ2-3|TRBV2
CASSAGTGLADTQYF
>TRBJ2-1|TRBV11-3
CASSLEGEQFF
>TRBJ2-1|TRBV5-1
CASSFLLDQEQFF
>TRBJ1-5|TRBV27
CASSLGWGRASNQPQHF
>TRBJ2-5|TRBV11-1
CASSFQGSGTQYF
>TRBJ2-7|TRBV7-3
CASSLYAGPSYEQYF
>TRBJ1-5|TRBV6-1
CASTEQGNDQPQHF
>TRBJ2-7|TRBV4-2
CASSQGDYDYEQYF
>TRBJ1-1|TRBV5-1
CASRQEPNTEAFF
>TRBJ2-2|TRBV20-1
CSAAPLGPWGTGELFF
>TRBJ2-2|TRBV6-1
CASKGDRGSGELFF
>TRBJ2-5|TRBV20-1
CSAPMTGRQETQYF
>TRBJ2-7|TRBV7-2
CASSLDGTHSEQYF
>TRBJ2-7|TRBV27
CASYPLRGEGSYEQYF
>TRBJ2-3|TRBV9
CASSGNRETDTQYF
>TRBJ2-4|TRBV7-2
CASSLARTDGNIQYF
>TRBJ2-7|TRBV30
CAWETGETGEQYF
>TRBJ2-1|TRBV28
CASRGEETSGSKGYNEQFF
>TRBJ1-2|TRBV6-2/TRBV6-3
CASSYGMGGYTF
>TRBJ2-7|TRBV7-3
CASSFGAGNSYEQYF
>TRBJ2-7|TRBV28
CASSPLGTGEYEQYF
>TRBJ1-3|TRBV9
CASSGDRAHGNTIYF
>TRBJ2-7|TRBV5-1
CASSLARTNYEQYF
>TRBJ2-1|TRBV16
CASSQSGSLEQFF
>TRBJ2-2|TRBV29-1
CSVQVTSGKGVGELFF
>TRBJ1-2|TRBV30
CAWARDYGYTF
>TRBJ2-7|TRBV24-1
CATSDTGQAYEQYF
>TRBJ2-1|TRBV24-1
CATSEDSYNEQFF
>TRBJ2-7|TRBV2
CASSGYMGTYEQYF
>TRBJ1-5|TRBV3-1
CASSLGTIHQPQHF
>TRBJ1-1|TRBV7-2
CASTSAGQNTEAFF
>TRBJ2-3|TRBV5-3
CARSSTGFGTDTQYF
>TRBJ2-6|TRBV19
CASSMDRGRISTSSGANVLTF
>TRBJ2-3|TRBV20-1
CSARDGTSGSTDTQYF
>TRBJ2-4|TRBV19
CASSIARLELAKNIQYF
>TRBJ2-3|TRBV7-9
CASSLALAGGSDTQYF
>TRBJ2-7|TRBV10-3
CAISDGTRNFHEQYF